Listed here are 30 T cell receptor beta chains from one sample, sequenced in a study of blood T cell repertoires in COVID-19. Assay used: immunoSEQ multiplex PCR; TCRdb lists only in-frame clones, some missing. The sample carries about 110,000 clones, over 80% recorded once. The specimen was peripheral blood. These receptors were obtained from a woman aged 30 to 39 with acute or convalescent COVID-19.

This clone was recorded only once. This chain's CDR3 is CASSQEAFLDRGTIYPSYEQYF. As DNA, the CDR3 is TGCGCCAGCAGCCAAGAGGCCTTCTTGGACAGGGGAACAATCTACCCCTCCTACGAGCAGTACTTC. V gene TRBV4-1 combines with J gene TRBJ2-7; 9 bases are a match to TRBD1. Germline V CDR1 and CDR2: MGHRA, YSYEKL. The CDR3 consists of 22 residues. V shed 0 bases and J 0 bases; nucleotides not matched to a gene: 21.

This CDR3 reads CASSQAGTEQFF. As DNA, the CDR3 is TGTGCCAGCAGCCAAGCCGGGACAGAGCAGTTCTTC. The chain links TRBV3-1 (or the pseudogene TRBV3-2) to TRBJ2-1; a possible D gene is TRBD1 (6 bases). V lost 1 base and J lost 10, with 8 bases in between. The CDR3 contains 12 residues. Germline V CDR1 and CDR2: LGHDT, YNNKEL (reference sequence).

By share, this clone counts as medium-sized. The V call is TRBV6-5, the J call TRBJ2-7, with D perhaps TRBD1 (6 bases). This CDR3 is 13 amino acids long. V dropped 10 bases and J dropped 4 bases, with 17 bases sitting between them. CDR1 and CDR2 from the germline V gene are MNHEY and SVGAGI. The CDR3 nucleotides are TGTGCCACCCCCCCGGACAGAAAATACGAGCAGTACTTC. Protein product: CATPPDRKYEQYF.

The J gene is TRBJ1-4, the V gene TRBV7-6, with TRBD1 matching over 7 bases. CDR1 SGHVS and CDR2 FNYEAQ come from the germline V gene. The junction had 20 bases not matched to a gene; V was cut back by 5 bases and J by 14 bases. This CDR3 spans 16 amino acids. The CDR3 sequence: CASSEGFSGGNQRLFF. CDR3 bases: TGTGCCAGCAGCGAAGGGTTTTCAGGGGGAAACCAGAGGCTGTTTTTT.

This sequence joins TRBV6-1 and TRBJ1-3; the D is unclear. This CDR3 comprises 14 residues. V was cut by 2 bases and J by 0 bases, with 5 bases left in between. Germline values: CDR1 MNHNS, CDR2 SASEGT. The CDR3 here is CASSEHYSGNTIYF. The DNA of the CDR3 is TGTGCCAGCAGTGAACACTACTCTGGAAACACCATATATTTT.

J is TRBJ2-1 and V is TRBV21-1; the table's D call TRBD1 went unverified against the DNA. TRBV21-1 is a recognized pseudogene. The CDR3 spans 13 residues. CDR3 sequence (DNA): TGTGCCAGCAGCGATAGGACAGGGACTGAGCAGTTCTTC. This gives the protein CASSDRTGTEQFF.

The CDR3 nucleotides are TGTGCCAGCAGCTTACAGAGGCAGAGGGAGACCCAGTACTTC. Amino acid sequence: CASSLQRQRETQYF. The chain is built from TRBV7-9 and TRBJ2-5; D unresolved. This CDR3 is built from 14 residues. CDR1 is SEHNR and CDR2 is FQNEAQ in the germline V gene (reference sequence). V lost 2 bases and J lost 5, with 12 bases in between.

V is TRBV6-5 and J is TRBJ1-1; 7 bases are shared with TRBD1. Per germline, CDR1 MNHEY and CDR2 SVGAGI. V gave up 6 bases and J gave up 2 bases; unmatched junction bases: 6. CDR3 length: 14 amino acids. The CDR3 bases are TGTGCCAGCAGCCAAGGGACAGCTAACACTGAAGCTTTCTTT. Amino acids: CASSQGTANTEAFF.

This chain links TRBV6-2 or TRBV6-3 with TRBJ1-5; TRBD1 is a possible D gene (5 bases). The ends were cut back, 0 bases at V and 3 bases at J, with 18 bases in the middle. Germline CDR1 reads MNHEY; CDR2 reads SVGEGT. The CDR3 is 18 residues long. The DNA of the CDR3 is TGTGCCAGCAGTTACTCGTCTTGGGTCAGGGCCTCCAATCAGCCCCAGCATTTT. Its protein is CASSYSSWVRASNQPQHF.

The V call is TRBV28, the J call TRBJ2-7; 13 bases line up with TRBD2. With 7 bases clipped from V and 4 bases from J, the junction kept 10 bases outside the gene matches. Germline lookup yields CDR1 MDHEN and CDR2 SYDVKM. This CDR3 has 16 amino acids. This CDR3 reads CASTPTSGRAIYEQYF. The DNA for the CDR3 is TGTGCCAGCACTCCAACTAGCGGGAGGGCAATTTACGAGCAGTACTTC.

The chain uses TRBV2 and TRBJ2-7; no clear D gene. Trimming cost V 7 bases and J 2 bases, with 3 bases left between them. Germline V gives CDR1 SNHLY, CDR2 FYNNEI. CDR3 length: 10 amino acids. The CDR3 bases are TGTGCCAGCAACACCTACGAGCAGTACTTC. Protein product: CASNTYEQYF.

A single count supports this clone. V gene TRBV2 combines with J gene TRBJ1-2; TRBD1 is a possible D gene (6 bases). V dropped 4 bases and J dropped 5 bases, with 8 bases sitting between them. The CDR3 is 12 residues long. CDR1 SNHLY and CDR2 FYNNEI come from the germline V gene. The CDR3 nucleotides are TGTGCCAGCAGTGTCACAGGGTATGGCTACACCTTC. Amino acids: CASSVTGYGYTF.

The CDR3 here is CASTFHPGGNTEAFF. CDR3 coding DNA: TGTGCCAGCACCTTTCACCCGGGGGGGAACACTGAAGCTTTCTTT. The gene calls are TRBV4-2 and TRBJ1-1, with D possibly matching TRBD1 (5 bases). The V gene's germline CDR1 is LGHNA and CDR2 YNFKEQ. With 7 bases removed from V and 1 base from J, the gap between germline ends came to 16 bases. This CDR3 has 15 amino acids.

The CDR3 DNA follows: TGTGCCAGCAGGCACATCTCGCAGTACTTC. It yields the protein CASRHISQYF. V gene TRBV6-5 combines with J gene TRBJ2-7; D remains unclear. Trimming removed 6 bases from V and 9 bases from J, with 9 bases in between. CDR3 length: 10 residues. Germline values: CDR1 MNHEY, CDR2 SVGAGI.

This chain uses TRBV4-2 with TRBJ2-5; the D gene is possibly TRBD2 (6 bases). This CDR3 has 17 residues. V lost 1 base, J lost 2 bases, and 17 bases lay in between. The germline gives CDR1 LGHNA, CDR2 YNFKEQ. CDR3 sequence reads: CASSQASGGYLQETQYF. The CDR3 DNA reads as TGTGCCAGCAGCCAAGCTAGTGGGGGGTACCTACAAGAGACCCAGTACTTC.

The chain uses TRBV5-6 and TRBJ2-3; D is uncertain. Trimming took 2 bases from V and 6 from J, leaving 7 bases between them. In germline, CDR1 is SGHDT, CDR2 YYEEEE. The CDR3 runs to 12 residues. The CDR3 DNA follows: TGTGCCAGCAGCTTTCTAGGTGATACGCAGTATTTT. This translates into CASSFLGDTQYF. The full variable domain, with the rest looked up from reference TRBV5-6 and TRBJ2-3, is DAGVTQSPTHLIKTRGQQVTLRCSPKSGHDTVSWYQQALGQGPQFIFQYYEEEERQRGNFPDRFSGHQFPNYSSELNVNALLLGDSALYLCASSFLGDTQYFGPGTRLTVL.

The chain has TRBV7-2 and TRBJ2-1; 11 nucleotides match TRBD2. This CDR3 region has 17 residues. V lost 5 bases to trimming and J lost 8 bases; unmatched junction nucleotides: 14. The germline V gene has CDR1 SGHTA and CDR2 FQGNSA. The CDR3 nucleotides are TGTGCCAGCAGCCCAGGGGTTAGCGGGAGGGTTTCTTATGAGCAGTTCTTC. Amino acid sequence: CASSPGVSGRVSYEQFF.

V gene TRBV5-4 combines with J gene TRBJ1-1; no reliable D call. Deletions cut 4 bases from V and 4 bases from J, with 8 bases between. The CDR3 spans 12 residues. The germline V gene has CDR1 SGHNT and CDR2 YYREEE (reference sequence). CDR3 in DNA: TGTGCCAGCAGCGGAGTCCCCACTGAAGCTTTCTTT. This translates into CASSGVPTEAFF.

The chain joins TRBV5-1 to TRBJ2-1; 8 bases are shared with TRBD2. V lost 4 bases and J lost 6; bases outside the gene matches: 6. From germline, CDR1 is SGHRS and CDR2 YFSETQ. This CDR3 contains 14 residues. CDR3 loop: CASSPGGQANEQFF. The DNA for the CDR3 is TGCGCCAGCAGCCCGGGGGGGCAGGCCAATGAGCAGTTCTTC.

V and J are TRBV7-2 and TRBJ2-4; possibly TRBD1 for D (6 bases). The CDR3 length is 15 residues. Between the trimmed V and J ends, which lost 0 bases and 0 bases, there was a span of 6 bases. The germline V gene has CDR1 SGHTA and CDR2 FQGNSA. The DNA for the CDR3 is TGTGCCAGCAGCTTAGCGGGGGCAGCCAAAAACATTCAGTACTTC. It translates to CASSLAGAAKNIQYF.

V usage is TRBV28 and J usage is TRBJ1-1; a possible D gene is TRBD1 (5 bases). The V end was cut by 7 bases, the J end by 0 bases, with 12 bases between. This CDR3 is 14 amino acids long. The V gene's germline CDR1 is MDHEN and CDR2 SYDVKM. The CDR3 bases are TGTGCCAGCACCCTTGGGGGGATGAACACTGAAGCTTTCTTT. Its protein product is CASTLGGMNTEAFF.

This clone was observed a few times. V and J are TRBV4-1 and TRBJ1-3, with D possibly matching TRBD1 (6 bases). From germline, CDR1 is MGHRA and CDR2 YSYEKL. V gave up 2 bases and J gave up 0 bases, with 11 bases separating them. The CDR3 sequence is 16 residues long. In nucleotides, the CDR3 is TGCGCCAGCAGCCAACCCTGGACAGCCTCTGGAAACACCATATATTTT. Protein sequence: CASSQPWTASGNTIYF.

This clone was seen a few times. The chain is built from TRBV27 and TRBJ1-1, with D possibly TRBD1 on 6 matching bases. This CDR3 is 18 amino acids long. V dropped 0 bases and J dropped 1 base, with 18 bases sitting between them. CDR1 and CDR2 (germline): MNHEY, SMNVEV (reference sequence). The CDR3 coding sequence is TGTGCCAGCAGTTTATCGATCGTTACCCTACAGGGGAACACTGAAGCTTTCTTT. Amino acid sequence: CASSLSIVTLQGNTEAFF.

The chain has TRBV7-2 and TRBJ2-7, with D hard to call. CDR3 length: 11 residues. Between the trimmed V and J ends, which lost 5 bases and 3 bases, there was a span of 5 bases. Germline lookup yields CDR1 SGHTA and CDR2 FQGNSA. This chain's CDR3 is CASSPRYEQYF. CDR3 DNA: TGTGCCAGCAGCCCCCGCTACGAGCAGTACTTC. The variable domain in full, completed from reference TRBV7-2 and TRBJ2-7, reads GAGVSQSPSNKVTEKGKDVELRCDPISGHTALYWYRQSLGQGLEFLIYFQGNSAPDKSGLPSDRFSAERTGGSVSTLTIQRTQQEDSAVYLCASSPRYEQYFGPGTRLTVT.

The CDR3 region is CASSHGTESSYEQYF. Written as DNA, the CDR3 is TGTGCCAGCAGCCACGGGACAGAGAGCTCCTACGAGCAGTACTTC. The chain recombines TRBV11-3 with TRBJ2-7, with 7 positions matching TRBD1. The CDR3 spans 15 residues. Germline V gene data show CDR1 as SGHNT and CDR2 as YENEEA. The junction had 7 bases not matched to a gene; V was cut back by 5 bases and J by 0 bases.

This rearrangement joins TRBV11-3 to TRBJ2-3; 7 positions agree with TRBD2. From germline, CDR1 is SGHNT and CDR2 YENEEA. V gave up 7 bases and J gave up 0 bases; unmatched junction bases: 13. CDR3 length equals 17 residues. The CDR3 is CASTSFPSGVSTDTQYF. The CDR3 nucleotides are TGTGCCAGCACCTCCTTCCCCAGCGGGGTGAGCACAGATACGCAGTATTTT.

J is TRBJ1-5 and V is TRBV6-6; a weak D match, TRBD1 (5 bases). Germline V gene data show CDR1 as MNHNY and CDR2 as SVGAGI (reference sequence). The length of the CDR3 is 15 residues. The ends were cut back, 0 bases at V and 4 bases at J, with 10 bases in the middle. The CDR3 region has the DNA TGTGCCAGCAGTTACTCAGGGGTTGGGAATCAGCCCCAGCATTTT. The encoded protein is CASSYSGVGNQPQHF.

The chain combines TRBV15 with TRBJ1-4; D remains ambiguous. The germline V and J ends were trimmed by 3 bases and 0 bases, with 8 bases remaining between them. Per germline, CDR1 LNHNV and CDR2 YYDKDF (reference sequence). The CDR3 runs 15 residues. The CDR3 DNA is TGTGCCACCAGCAGCGGACTCTCAACTAATGAAAAACTGTTTTTT. Translation: CATSSGLSTNEKLFF. The variable domain in full, completed from reference TRBV15 and TRBJ1-4, reads DAMVIQNPRYQVTQFGKPVTLSCSQTLNHNVMYWYQQKSSQAPKLLFHYYDKDFNNEADTPDNFQSRRPNTSFCFLDIRSPGLGDTAMYLCATSSGLSTNEKLFFGSGTQLSVL.

This clone has more than one count but fewer than ten. V gene TRBV11-3 combines with J gene TRBJ2-2; TRBD2 matches at 7 bases. The CDR3 runs 15 residues. J lost 5 bases, V lost 3 bases, and 6 bases had no gene match. Looked up from germline, CDR1 is SGHNT and CDR2 is YENEEA. CDR3 amino acids: CASSLGGSSTGELFF. CDR3 sequence (DNA): TGTGCCAGCAGCTTGGGCGGGAGTAGTACCGGGGAGCTGTTTTTT.

This chain joins TRBV21-1 and TRBJ2-5; no DNA check was done on the table's D call, TRBD1. TRBV21-1 is a pseudogene segment. This CDR3 is 15 amino acids long. CDR3 amino acids: CASSKGQGKRETQYF. The CDR3, as DNA: TGTGCCAGCAGCAAAGGCCAGGGAAAACGGGAGACCCAGTACTTC.